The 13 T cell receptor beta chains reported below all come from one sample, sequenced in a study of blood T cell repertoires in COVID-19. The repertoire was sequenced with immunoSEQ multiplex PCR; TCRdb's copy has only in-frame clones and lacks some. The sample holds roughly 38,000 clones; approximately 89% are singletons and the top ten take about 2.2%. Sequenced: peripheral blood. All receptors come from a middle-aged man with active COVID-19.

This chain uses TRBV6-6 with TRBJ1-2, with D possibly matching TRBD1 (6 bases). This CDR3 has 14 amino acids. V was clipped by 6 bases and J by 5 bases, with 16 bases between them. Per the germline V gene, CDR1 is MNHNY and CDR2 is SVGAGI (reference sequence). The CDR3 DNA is TGTGCCAGCAGCCCAGGGGTTTTATGGTATGGCTACACCTTC. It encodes CASSPGVLWYGYTF.

CDR3 in DNA: TGTGCCAGCAGCCTGTCGGCAGGGTTGAGCGGGGAGCTGTTTTTT. Protein sequence: CASSLSAGLSGELFF. The chain is built from TRBV6-5 and TRBJ2-2; the D gene is possibly TRBD1 (5 bases). Germline V CDR1 and CDR2: MNHEY, SVGAGI. This CDR3 has 15 amino acids. V shed 6 bases and J shed 7 bases, with 18 bases lying between them.

The CDR3 nucleotides read TGCAGCGTTGAGGGAGACAGGGGCACTGAAGCTTTCTTT. This sequence encodes CSVEGDRGTEAFF. The rearrangement links TRBV29-1 to TRBJ1-1; 8 bases are shared with TRBD1. There are 13 residues in the CDR3. Germline V gene sequence: CDR1 SQVTM, CDR2 ANQGSEA. Losses at the gene ends were 3 bases for V and 4 bases for J; bases not matched to a gene: 4.

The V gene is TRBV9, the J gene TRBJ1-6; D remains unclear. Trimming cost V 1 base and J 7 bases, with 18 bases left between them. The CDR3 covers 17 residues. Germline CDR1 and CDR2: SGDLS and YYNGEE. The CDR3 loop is CASSVHSGGWENSPLHF. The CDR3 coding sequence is TGTGCCAGCAGCGTACACTCGGGAGGCTGGGAAAATTCACCCCTCCACTTT.

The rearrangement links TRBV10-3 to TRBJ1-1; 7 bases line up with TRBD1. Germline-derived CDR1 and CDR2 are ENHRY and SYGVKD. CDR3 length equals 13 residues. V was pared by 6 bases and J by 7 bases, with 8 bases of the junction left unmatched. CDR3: CAIRTGLEGEAFF. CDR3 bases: TGTGCCATCAGGACAGGGCTAGAGGGTGAAGCTTTCTTT.

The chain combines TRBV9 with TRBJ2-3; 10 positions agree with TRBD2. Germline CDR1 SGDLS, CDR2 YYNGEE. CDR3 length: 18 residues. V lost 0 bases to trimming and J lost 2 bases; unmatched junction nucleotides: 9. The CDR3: CASSVDPGLAATTDTQYF. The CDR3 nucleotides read TGTGCCAGCAGCGTAGATCCCGGACTAGCGGCCACCACAGATACGCAGTATTTT.

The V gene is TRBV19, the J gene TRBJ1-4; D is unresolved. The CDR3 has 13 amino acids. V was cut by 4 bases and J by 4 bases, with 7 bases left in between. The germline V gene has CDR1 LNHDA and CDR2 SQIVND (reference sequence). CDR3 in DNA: TGTGCCAGTAGTACTTATCTTAATGAAAAACTGTTTTTT. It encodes CASSTYLNEKLFF.

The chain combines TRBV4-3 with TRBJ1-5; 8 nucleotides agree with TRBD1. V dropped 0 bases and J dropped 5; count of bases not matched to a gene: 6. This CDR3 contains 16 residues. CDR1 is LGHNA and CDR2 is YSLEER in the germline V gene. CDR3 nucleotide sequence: TGCGCCAGCAGCCAAGATGGGCCAGGGGGCCATCAGCCCCAGCATTTT. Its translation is CASSQDGPGGHQPQHF.

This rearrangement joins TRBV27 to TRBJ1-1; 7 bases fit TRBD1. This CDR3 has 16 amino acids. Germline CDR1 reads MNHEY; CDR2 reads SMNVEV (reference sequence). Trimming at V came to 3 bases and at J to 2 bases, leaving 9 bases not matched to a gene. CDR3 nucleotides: TGTGCCAGCAGTTTGGCCGGGACAGAGAGAAACACTGAAGCTTTCTTT. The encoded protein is CASSLAGTERNTEAFF.

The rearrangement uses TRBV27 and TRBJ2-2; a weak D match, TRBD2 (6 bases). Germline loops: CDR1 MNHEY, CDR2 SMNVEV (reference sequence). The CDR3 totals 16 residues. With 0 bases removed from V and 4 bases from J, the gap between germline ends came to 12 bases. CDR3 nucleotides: TGTGCCAGCAGTTTATCAGTCCAGGGAGGCACCGGGGAGCTGTTTTTT. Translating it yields CASSLSVQGGTGELFF.

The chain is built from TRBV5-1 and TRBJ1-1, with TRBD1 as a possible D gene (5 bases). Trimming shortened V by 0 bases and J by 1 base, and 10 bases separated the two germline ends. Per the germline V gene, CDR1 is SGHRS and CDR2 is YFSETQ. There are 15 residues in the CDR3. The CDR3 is CASSLGGTANTEAFF. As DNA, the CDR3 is TGCGCCAGCAGCTTGGGGGGCACAGCGAACACTGAAGCTTTCTTT.

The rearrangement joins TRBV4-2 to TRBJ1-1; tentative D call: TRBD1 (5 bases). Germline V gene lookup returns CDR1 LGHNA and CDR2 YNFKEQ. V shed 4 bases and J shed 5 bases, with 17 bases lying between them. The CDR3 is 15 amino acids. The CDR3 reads CASSLDGTSGTEAFF. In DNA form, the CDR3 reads TGTGCCAGCAGCCTCGATGGGACTTCAGGAACTGAAGCTTTCTTT.

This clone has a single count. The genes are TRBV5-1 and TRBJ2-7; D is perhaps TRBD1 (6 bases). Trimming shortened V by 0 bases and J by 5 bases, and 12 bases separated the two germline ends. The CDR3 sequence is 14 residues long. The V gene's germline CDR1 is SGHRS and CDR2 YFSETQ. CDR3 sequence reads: CASSLEQGGNEQYF. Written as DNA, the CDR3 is TGCGCCAGCAGCTTGGAACAGGGCGGCAACGAGCAGTACTTC.